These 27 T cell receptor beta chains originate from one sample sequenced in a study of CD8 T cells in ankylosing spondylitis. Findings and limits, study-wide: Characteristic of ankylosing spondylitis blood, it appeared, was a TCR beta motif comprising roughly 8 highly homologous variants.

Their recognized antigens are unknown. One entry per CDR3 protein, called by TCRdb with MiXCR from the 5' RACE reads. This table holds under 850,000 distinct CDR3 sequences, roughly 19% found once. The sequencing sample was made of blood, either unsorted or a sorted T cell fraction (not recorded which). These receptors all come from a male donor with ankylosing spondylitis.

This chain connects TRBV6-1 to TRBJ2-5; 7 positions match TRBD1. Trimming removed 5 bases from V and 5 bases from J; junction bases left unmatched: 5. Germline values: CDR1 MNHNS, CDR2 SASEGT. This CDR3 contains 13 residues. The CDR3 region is CASSKTTGETQYF. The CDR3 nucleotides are TGTGCCAGCAGTAAAACGACAGGGGAGACCCAGTACTTC.

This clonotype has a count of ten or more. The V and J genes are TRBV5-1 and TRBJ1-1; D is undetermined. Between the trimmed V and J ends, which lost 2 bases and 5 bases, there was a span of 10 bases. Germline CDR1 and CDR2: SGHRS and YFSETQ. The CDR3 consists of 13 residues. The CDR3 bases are TGCGCCAGCAGCTTACCGGGAGCGACTGAAGCTTTCTTT. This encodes CASSLPGATEAFF.

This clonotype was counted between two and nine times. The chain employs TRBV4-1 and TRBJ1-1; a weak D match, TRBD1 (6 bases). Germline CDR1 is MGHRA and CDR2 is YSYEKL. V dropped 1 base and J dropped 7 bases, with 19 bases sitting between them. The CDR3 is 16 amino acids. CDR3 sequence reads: CASSQAAGDIRSEAFF. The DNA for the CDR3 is TGCGCCAGCAGCCAAGCGGCAGGGGACATTCGCAGTGAAGCTTTCTTT.

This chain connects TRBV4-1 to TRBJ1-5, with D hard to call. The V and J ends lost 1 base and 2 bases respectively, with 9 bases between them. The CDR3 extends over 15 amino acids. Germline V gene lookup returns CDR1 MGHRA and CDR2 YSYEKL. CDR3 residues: CASSQGDGGNQPQHF. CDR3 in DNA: TGCGCCAGCAGCCAAGGTGACGGAGGCAATCAGCCCCAGCATTTT.

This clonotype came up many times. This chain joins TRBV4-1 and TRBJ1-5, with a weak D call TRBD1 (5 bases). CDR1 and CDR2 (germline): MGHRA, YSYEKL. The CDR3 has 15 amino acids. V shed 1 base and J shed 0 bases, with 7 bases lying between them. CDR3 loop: CASSQGQHSNQPQHF. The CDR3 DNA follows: TGCGCCAGCAGCCAAGGACAGCATAGCAATCAGCCCCAGCATTTT.

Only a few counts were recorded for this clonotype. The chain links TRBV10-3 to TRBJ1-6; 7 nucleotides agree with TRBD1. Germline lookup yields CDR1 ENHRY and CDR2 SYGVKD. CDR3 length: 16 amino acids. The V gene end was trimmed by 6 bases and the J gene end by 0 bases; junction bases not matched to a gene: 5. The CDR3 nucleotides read TGTGCCATCAGATCCGACAGGGCCTCCTATAATTCACCCCTCCACTTT. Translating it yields CAIRSDRASYNSPLHF.

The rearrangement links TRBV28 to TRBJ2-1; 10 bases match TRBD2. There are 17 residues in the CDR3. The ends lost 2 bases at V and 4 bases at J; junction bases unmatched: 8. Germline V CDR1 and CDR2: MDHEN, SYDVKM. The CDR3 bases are TGTGCCAGCAGTTTAATAGGGCTAGCGGGAGTTTACAATGAGCAGTTCTTC. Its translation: CASSLIGLAGVYNEQFF.

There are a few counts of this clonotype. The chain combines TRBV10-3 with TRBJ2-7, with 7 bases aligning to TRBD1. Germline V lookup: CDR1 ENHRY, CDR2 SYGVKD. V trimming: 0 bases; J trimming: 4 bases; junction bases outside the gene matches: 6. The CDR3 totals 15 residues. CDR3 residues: CAISESGRGIYEQYF. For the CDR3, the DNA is TGTGCCATCAGTGAGTCAGGCAGGGGGATTTACGAGCAGTACTTC.

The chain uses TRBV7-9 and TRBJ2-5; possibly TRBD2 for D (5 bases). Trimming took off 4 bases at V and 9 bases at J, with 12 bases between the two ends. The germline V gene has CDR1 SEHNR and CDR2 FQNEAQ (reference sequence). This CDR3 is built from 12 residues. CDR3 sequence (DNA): TGTGCCAGCAGCTCCGGCACTAGTCCCCAGTACTTC. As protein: CASSSGTSPQYF.

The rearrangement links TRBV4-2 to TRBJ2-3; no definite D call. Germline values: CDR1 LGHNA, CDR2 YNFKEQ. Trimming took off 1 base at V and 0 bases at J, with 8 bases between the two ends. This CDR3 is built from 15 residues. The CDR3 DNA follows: TGTGCCAGCAGCCAAGCCCCGGCTAGCACAGATACGCAGTATTTT. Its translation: CASSQAPASTDTQYF.

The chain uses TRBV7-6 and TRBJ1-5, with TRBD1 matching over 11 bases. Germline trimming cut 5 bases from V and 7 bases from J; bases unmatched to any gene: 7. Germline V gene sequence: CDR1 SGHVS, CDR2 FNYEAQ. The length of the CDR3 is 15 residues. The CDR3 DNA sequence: TGTGCCAGCAGCGCCGGGACAGGGGGGCAGCAGCCCCAGCATTTT. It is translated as CASSAGTGGQQPQHF.

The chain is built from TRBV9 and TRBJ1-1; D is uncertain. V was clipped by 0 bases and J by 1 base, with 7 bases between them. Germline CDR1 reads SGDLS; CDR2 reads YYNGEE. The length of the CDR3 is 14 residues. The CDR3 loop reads CASSVEGSNTEAFF. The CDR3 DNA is TGTGCCAGCAGCGTAGAAGGGTCGAACACTGAAGCTTTCTTT.

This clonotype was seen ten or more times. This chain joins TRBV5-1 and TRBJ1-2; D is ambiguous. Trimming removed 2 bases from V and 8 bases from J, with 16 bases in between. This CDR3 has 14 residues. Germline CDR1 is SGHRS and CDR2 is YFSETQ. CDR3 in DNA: TGCGCCAGCAGCTTCTACAGCCCCTTGGAAGGCTACACCTTC. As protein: CASSFYSPLEGYTF.

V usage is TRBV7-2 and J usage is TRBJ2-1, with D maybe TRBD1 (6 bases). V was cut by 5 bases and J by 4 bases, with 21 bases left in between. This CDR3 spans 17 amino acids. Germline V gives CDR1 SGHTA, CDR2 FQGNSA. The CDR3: CASSPTGGVGVYNEQFF. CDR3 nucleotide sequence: TGTGCCAGCAGCCCGACAGGTGGGGTAGGGGTATACAATGAGCAGTTCTTC.

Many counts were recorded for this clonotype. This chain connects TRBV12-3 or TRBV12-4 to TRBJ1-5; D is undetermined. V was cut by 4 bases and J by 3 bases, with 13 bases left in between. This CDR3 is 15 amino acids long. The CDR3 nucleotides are TGTGCCAGCAGTTCCGCCCGGGCCTTCAATCAGCCCCAGCATTTT. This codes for CASSSARAFNQPQHF.

The CDR3 nucleotides read TGTGCCATCAGTGAGACTCAGGACTATGGCTACACCTTC. Encoded protein: CAISETQDYGYTF. V is TRBV10-3 and J is TRBJ1-2; D call uncertain. The CDR3 extends over 13 amino acids. The V gene's germline CDR1 is ENHRY and CDR2 SYGVKD. Trimming took off 2 bases at V and 3 bases at J, with 7 bases between the two ends.

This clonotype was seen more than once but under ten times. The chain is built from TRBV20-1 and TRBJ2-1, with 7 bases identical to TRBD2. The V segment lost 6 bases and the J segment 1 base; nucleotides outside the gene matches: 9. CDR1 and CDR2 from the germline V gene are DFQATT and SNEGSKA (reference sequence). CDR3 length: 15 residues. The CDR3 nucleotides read TGCAGTGCCCCTGGGCACGGGAGGTCCTACAATGAGCAGTTCTTC. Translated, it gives CSAPGHGRSYNEQFF.

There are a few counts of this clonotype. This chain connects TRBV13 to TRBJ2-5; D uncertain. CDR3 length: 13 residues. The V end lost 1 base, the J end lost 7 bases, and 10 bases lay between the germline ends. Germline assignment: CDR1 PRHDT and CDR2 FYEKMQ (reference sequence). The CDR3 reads CASSLERRGTQYF. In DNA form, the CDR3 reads TGTGCCAGCAGCTTAGAACGGCGAGGGACCCAGTACTTC.

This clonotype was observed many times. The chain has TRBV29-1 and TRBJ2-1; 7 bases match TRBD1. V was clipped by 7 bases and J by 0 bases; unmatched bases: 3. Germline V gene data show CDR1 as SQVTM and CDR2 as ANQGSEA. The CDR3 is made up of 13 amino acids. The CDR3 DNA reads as TGCAGCGCCGGGACAGACTCCTACAATGAGCAGTTCTTC. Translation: CSAGTDSYNEQFF.

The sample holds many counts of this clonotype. The CDR3 spells CASSPRTGGGQPQHF. The CDR3, as DNA: TGTGCCAGCAGTCCGCGGACAGGGGGTGGTCAGCCCCAGCATTTT. V and J are TRBV6-1 and TRBJ1-5; 10 bases are shared with TRBD1. The V and J ends lost 5 bases and 6 bases, in that order; junction bases with no gene match: 7. The CDR3 runs 15 residues. Germline assignment: CDR1 MNHNS and CDR2 SASEGT.

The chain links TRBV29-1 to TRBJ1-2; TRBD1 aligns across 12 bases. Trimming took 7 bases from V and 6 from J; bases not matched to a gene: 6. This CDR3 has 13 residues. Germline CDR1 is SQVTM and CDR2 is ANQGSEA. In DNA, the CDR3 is TGCAGCGGTCGGGACAGGGGGCGTGATGGCTACACCTTC. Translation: CSGRDRGRDGYTF.

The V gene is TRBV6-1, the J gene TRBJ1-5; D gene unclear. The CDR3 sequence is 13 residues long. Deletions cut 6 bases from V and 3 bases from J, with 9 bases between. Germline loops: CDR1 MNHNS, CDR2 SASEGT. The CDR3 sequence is CASRVVTNQPQHF. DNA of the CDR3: TGTGCCAGCAGAGTCGTGACCAATCAGCCCCAGCATTTT.

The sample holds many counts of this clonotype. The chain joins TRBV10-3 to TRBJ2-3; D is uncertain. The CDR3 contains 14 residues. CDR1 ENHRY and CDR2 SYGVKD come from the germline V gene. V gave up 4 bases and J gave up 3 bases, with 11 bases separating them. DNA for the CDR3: TGTGCCATCAGTGGAGGAGCCGAAACAGATACGCAGTATTTT. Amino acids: CAISGGAETDTQYF.

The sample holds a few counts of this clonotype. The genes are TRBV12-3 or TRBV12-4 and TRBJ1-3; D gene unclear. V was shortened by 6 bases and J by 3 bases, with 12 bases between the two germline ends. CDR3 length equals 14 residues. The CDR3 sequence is CASRGESSGNTIYF. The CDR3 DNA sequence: TGTGCCAGCAGGGGAGAAAGTAGTGGAAACACCATATATTTT.

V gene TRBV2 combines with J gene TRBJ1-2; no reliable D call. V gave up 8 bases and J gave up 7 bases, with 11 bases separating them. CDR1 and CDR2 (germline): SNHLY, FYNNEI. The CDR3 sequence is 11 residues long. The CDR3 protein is CASGPVTGYTF. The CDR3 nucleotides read TGTGCCAGCGGACCAGTGACTGGCTACACCTTC.

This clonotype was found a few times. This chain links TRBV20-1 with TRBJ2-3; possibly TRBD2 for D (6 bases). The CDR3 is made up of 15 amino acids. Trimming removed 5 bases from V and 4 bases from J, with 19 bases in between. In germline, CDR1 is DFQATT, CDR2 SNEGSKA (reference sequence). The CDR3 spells CSAQPSTSKADTQYF. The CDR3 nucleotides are TGCAGTGCTCAGCCCTCGACTAGTAAGGCAGATACGCAGTATTTT.

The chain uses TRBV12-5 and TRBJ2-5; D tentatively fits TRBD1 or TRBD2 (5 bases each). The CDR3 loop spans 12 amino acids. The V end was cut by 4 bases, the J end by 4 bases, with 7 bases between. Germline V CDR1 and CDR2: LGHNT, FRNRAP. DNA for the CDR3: TGTGCTAGTGGTTGGGGGTCAGAGACCCAGTACTTC. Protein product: CASGWGSETQYF.